The text below deals with one TCR beta chain. The sample comes from a study of shared clonotypes between healthy human individuals. At the level of the study: A couple of women and three men aged 18 to 49 served as donors. Three plates were used per donor for CD4 naive, three for CD4 memory, two for CD8 naive and one for CD8 memory.

Naive CD8 cells comprised CD45RO-negative, CCR7-positively selected cells, excluding terminally differentiated effector memory CD45RA+ cells. Produced via immunoSEQ multiplex PCR; TCRdb's table is partial and in-frame only. The sample contains about 2.1 million clones, around 93% of which appear only once. CDR1 SGHTA and CDR2 FQGNSA come from the germline V gene. Trimming stripped 2 bases from V and 5 bases from J, with 12 bases between. The CDR3 runs to 14 residues. The sequenced sample was naive CD8+ T cells from PBMCs. The chain recombines TRBV7-2 with TRBJ2-5; D unresolved. The sequence was obtained from a man younger than 30 in good health. Some clones in this sample may be carry-over from other donors' samples. This CDR3 is CASSLTARRETQYF. CDR3 nucleotides: TGTGCCAGCAGCTTAACGGCTAGGCGGGAGACCCAGTACTTC.